This TCR beta chain was captured in a study of shared clonotypes between healthy human individuals. On the study more broadly: Those who served as donors were a couple of women and a few men between the ages of 18 and 49. Notes on the study in general: Shared clonotypes across all four donors exceeded non-shared ones in generation probability. Shared across several donors were approximately 5% of the naive CD4 clonotypes.

TCRdb keeps only in-frame clones here, not all; method: immunoSEQ multiplex PCR. The sample has over 2 million clones; over 85% are singletons. About this clone: Its target is not known.

The receptor comes from a young man in good health. Specimen: naive CD4+ T cells sorted from blood. Subset defined: CD45RA+ positively selected.

The CDR3 loop reads CASSPITQGHGYTF. The CDR3 DNA sequence: TGTGCCAGCTCACCAATCACACAGGGGCATGGCTACACCTTC. This chain connects TRBV18 to TRBJ1-2; TRBD1 matches 7 bases. Per the germline V gene, CDR1 is KGHSH and CDR2 is LQKENI. V gave up 2 bases and J gave up 6 bases; unmatched junction bases: 6. CDR3 size: 14 residues.